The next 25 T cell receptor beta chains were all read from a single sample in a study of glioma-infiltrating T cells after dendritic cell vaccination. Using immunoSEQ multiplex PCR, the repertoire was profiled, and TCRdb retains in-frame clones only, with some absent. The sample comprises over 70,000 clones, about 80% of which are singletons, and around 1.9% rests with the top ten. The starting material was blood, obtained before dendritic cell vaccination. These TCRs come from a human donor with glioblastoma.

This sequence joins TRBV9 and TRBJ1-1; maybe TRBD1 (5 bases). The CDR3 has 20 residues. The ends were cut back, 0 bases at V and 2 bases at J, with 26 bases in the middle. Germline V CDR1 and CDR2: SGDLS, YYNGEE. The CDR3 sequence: CASSVVFPQDTQNTNTEAFF. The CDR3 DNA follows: TGTGCCAGCAGCGTAGTTTTTCCCCAGGACACACAGAATACCAACACTGAAGCTTTCTTT.

The CDR3 protein is CASSILSGTGTGNEQFF. Here the CDR3 DNA reads TGTGCCAGCAGTATACTTTCCGGGACAGGGACGGGAAATGAGCAGTTCTTC. The genes are TRBV27 and TRBJ2-1; 9 bases are shared with TRBD1. CDR1 and CDR2 (germline): MNHEY, SMNVEV (reference sequence). The CDR3 runs to 17 residues. The ends lost 5 bases at V and 7 bases at J; junction bases unmatched: 15.

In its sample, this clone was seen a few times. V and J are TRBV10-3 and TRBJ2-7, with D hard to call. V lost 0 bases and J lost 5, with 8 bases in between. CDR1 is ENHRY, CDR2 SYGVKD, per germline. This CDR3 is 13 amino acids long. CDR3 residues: CAISESTGDEQYF. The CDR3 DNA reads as TGTGCCATCAGTGAGTCGACCGGAGACGAGCAGTACTTC.

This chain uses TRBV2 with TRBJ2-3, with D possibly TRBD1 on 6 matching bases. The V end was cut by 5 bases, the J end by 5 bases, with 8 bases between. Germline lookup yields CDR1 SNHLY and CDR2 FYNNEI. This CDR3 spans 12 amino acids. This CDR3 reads CASSRQEDTQYF. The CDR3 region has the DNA TGTGCCAGCAGTCGACAGGAAGATACGCAGTATTTT.

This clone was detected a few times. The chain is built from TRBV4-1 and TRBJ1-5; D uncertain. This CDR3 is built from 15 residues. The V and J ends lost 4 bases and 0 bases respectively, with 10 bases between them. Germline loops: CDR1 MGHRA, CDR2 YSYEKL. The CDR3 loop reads CASSPLEGSNQPQHF. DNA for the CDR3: TGCGCCAGCAGCCCCCTGGAGGGTAGCAATCAGCCCCAGCATTTT.

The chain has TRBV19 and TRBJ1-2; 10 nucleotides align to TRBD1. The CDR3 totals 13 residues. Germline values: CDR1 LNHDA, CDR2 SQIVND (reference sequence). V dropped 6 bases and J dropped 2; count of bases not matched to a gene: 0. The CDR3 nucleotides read TGTGCCAGTAGGGACAGGGGGAACTATGGCTACACCTTC. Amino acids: CASRDRGNYGYTF.

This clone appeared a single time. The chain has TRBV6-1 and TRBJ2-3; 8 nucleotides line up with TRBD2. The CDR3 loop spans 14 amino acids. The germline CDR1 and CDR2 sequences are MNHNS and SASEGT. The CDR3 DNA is TGTGCTAGGTTACGGGGGGGAAGCACAGATACGCAGTATTTT. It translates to CARLRGGSTDTQYF.

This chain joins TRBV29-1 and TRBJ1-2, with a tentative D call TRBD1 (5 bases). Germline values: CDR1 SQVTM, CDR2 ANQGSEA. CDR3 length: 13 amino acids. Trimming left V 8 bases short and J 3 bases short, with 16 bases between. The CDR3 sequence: CSTRDWGDYGYTF. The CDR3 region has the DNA TGCAGCACCAGGGACTGGGGGGACTATGGCTACACCTTC.

The CDR3 sequence is CASSSSIDGGLAGGGAKNIQYF. In DNA form, the CDR3 reads TGCGCCAGCAGCTCGAGCATAGACGGGGGACTAGCGGGAGGTGGGGCCAAAAACATTCAGTACTTC. The chain is built from TRBV5-1 and TRBJ2-4; 15 bases map to TRBD2. Per germline, CDR1 SGHRS and CDR2 YFSETQ. Germline trimming cut 3 bases from V and 1 base from J; bases unmatched to any gene: 17. This CDR3 is built from 22 residues.

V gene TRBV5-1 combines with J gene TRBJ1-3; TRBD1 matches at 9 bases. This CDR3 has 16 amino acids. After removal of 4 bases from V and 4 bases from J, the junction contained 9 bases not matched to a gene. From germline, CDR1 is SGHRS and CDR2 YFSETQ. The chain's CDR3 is CASSLPGTGNGNTIYF. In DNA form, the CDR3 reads TGCGCCAGCAGCCTCCCCGGGACAGGGAACGGAAACACCATATATTTT.

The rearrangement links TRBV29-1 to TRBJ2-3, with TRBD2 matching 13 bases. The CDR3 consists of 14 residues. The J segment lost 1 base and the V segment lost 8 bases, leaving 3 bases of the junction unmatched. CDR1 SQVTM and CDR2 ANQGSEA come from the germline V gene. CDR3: CSTSGGAGTDTQYF. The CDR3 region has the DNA TGCAGCACTAGCGGGGGGGCAGGCACAGATACGCAGTATTTT.

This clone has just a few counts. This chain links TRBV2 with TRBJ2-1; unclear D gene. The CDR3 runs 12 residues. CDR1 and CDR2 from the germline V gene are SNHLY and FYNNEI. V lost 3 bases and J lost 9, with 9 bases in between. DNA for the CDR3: TGTGCCAGCAGTGAGGTTTCGGTTGAGCAGTTCTTC. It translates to CASSEVSVEQFF.

The CDR3 here is CASSQQGTGNTIYF. The CDR3 DNA is TGTGCCAGCAGCCAACAGGGGACTGGAAACACCATATATTTT. The rearrangement uses TRBV4-2 and TRBJ1-3; TRBD1 might be the D (6 bases). The length of the CDR3 is 14 residues. Per germline, CDR1 LGHNA and CDR2 YNFKEQ. Trimming took off 2 bases at V and 2 bases at J, with 7 bases between the two ends.

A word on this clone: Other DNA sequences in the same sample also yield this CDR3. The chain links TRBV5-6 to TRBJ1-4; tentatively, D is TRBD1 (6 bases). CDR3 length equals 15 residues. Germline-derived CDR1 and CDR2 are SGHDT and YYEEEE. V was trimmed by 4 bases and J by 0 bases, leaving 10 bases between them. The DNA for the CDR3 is TGTGCCAGCAGCCCGACAGGAGCAACTAATGAAAAACTGTTTTTT. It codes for CASSPTGATNEKLFF.

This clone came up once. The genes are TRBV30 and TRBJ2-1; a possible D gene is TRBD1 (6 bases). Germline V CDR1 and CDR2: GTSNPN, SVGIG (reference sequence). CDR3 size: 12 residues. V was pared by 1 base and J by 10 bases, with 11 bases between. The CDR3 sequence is CAWSEQGNEQFF. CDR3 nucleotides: TGTGCCTGGAGTGAACAGGGTAACGAGCAGTTCTTC.

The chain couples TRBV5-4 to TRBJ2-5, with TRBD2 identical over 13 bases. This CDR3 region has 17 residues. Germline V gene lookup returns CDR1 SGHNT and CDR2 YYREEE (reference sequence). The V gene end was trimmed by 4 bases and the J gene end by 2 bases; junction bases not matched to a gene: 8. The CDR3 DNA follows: TGTGCCAGCAGCATCTATAGGGGACTAGCGGGACAAGAGACCCAGTACTTC. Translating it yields CASSIYRGLAGQETQYF.

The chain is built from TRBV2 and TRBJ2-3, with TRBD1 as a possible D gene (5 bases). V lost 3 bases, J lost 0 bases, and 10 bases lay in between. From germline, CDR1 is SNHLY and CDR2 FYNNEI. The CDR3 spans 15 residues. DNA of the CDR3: TGTGCCAGCAGTGATCGGACATCAAGCACAGATACGCAGTATTTT. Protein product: CASSDRTSSTDTQYF.

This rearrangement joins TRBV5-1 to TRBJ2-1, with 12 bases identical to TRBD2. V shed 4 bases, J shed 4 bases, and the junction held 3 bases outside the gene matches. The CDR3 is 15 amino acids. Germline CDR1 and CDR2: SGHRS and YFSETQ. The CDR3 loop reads CASSATSGSYNEQFF. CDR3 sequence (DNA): TGCGCCAGCAGCGCGACTAGCGGGAGTTACAATGAGCAGTTCTTC.

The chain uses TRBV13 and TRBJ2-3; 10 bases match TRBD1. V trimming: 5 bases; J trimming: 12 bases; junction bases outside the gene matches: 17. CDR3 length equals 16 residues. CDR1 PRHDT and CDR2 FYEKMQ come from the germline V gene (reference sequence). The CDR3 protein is CASSPPFGQGGLSQYF. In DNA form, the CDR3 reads TGTGCCAGCAGCCCACCATTCGGACAGGGGGGACTTAGCCAGTATTTT.

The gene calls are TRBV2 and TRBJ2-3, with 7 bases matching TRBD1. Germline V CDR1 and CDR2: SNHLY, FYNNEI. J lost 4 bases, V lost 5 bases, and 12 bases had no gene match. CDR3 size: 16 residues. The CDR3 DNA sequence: TGTGCCAGCAGTCCCTCTATAGACAGGGTTCCAGATACGCAGTATTTT. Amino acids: CASSPSIDRVPDTQYF.

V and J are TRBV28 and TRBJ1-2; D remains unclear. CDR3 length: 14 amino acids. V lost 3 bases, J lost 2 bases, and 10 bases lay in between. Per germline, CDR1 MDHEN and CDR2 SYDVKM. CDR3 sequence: CASSFRRYNYGYTF. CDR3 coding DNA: TGTGCCAGCAGTTTTCGCAGATACAACTATGGCTACACCTTC.

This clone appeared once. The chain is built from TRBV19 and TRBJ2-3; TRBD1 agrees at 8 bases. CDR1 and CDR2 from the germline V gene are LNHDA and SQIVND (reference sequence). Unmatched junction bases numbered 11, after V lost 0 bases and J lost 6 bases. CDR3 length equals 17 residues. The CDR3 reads CASSIDKDRVSRDTQYF. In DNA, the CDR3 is TGTGCCAGTAGTATAGATAAGGACAGGGTTTCGAGGGATACGCAGTATTTT. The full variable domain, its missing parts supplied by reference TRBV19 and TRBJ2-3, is DGGITQSPKYLFRKEGQNVTLSCEQNLNHDAMYWYRQDPGQGLRLIYYSQIVNDFQKGDIAEGYSVSREKKESFPLTVTSAQKNPTAFYLCASSIDKDRVSRDTQYFGPGTRLTVL.

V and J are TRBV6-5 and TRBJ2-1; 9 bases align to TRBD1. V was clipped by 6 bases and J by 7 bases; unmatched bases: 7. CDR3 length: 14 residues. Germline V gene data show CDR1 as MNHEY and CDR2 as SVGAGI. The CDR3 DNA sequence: TGTGCCAGCAGCCGTGGACAGGGGAAAAATGAGCAGTTCTTC. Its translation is CASSRGQGKNEQFF.

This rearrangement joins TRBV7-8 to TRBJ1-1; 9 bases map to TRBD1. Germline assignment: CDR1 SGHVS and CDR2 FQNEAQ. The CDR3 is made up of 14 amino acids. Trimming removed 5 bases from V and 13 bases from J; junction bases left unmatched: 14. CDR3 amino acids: CASSRGTGLFSDFF. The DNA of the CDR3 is TGTGCCAGCAGCCGGGGGACAGGGCTATTCTCTGATTTCTTT.

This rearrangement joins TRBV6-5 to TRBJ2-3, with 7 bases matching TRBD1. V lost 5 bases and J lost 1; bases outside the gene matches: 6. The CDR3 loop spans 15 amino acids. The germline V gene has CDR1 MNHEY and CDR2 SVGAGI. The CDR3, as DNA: TGTGCCAGCAGTGTTACAGGGGCCGGCACAGATACGCAGTATTTT. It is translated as CASSVTGAGTDTQYF.